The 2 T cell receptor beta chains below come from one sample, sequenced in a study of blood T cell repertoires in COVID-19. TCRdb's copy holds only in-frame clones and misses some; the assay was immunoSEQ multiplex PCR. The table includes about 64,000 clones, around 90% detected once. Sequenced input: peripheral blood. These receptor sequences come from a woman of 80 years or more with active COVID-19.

CDR3 protein: CASSLQGGKNIQYF. CDR3 coding DNA: TGTGCCAGCAGTTTACAGGGTGGCAAAAACATTCAGTACTTC. The chain joins TRBV28 to TRBJ2-4, with TRBD1 as a possible D gene (5 bases). This CDR3 is built from 14 residues. Germline V gene lookup returns CDR1 MDHEN and CDR2 SYDVKM. Trimming cost V 2 bases and J 3 bases, with 8 bases left between them. Combining the CDR3 with reference TRBV28 and TRBJ2-4 gives the whole variable domain DVKVTQSSRYLVKRTGEKVFLECVQDMDHENMFWYRQDPGLGLRLIYFSYDVKMKEKGDIPEGYSVSREKKERFSLILESASTNQTSMYLCASSLQGGKNIQYFGAGTRLSVL.

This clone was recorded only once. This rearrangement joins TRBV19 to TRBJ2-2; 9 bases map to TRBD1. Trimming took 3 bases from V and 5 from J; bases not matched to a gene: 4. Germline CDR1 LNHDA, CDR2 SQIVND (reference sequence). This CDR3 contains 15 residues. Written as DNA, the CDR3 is TGTGCCAGTAGTATCGTGACAGGGGGTACCGGGGAGCTGTTTTTT. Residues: CASSIVTGGTGELFF.